This T cell receptor beta chain was profiled in a study of cytomegalovirus exposure and HLA in healthy donors (TCRdb year 2017). About the full investigation: An earlier analysis of a few hundred of the donors reported about 300 Gb of sequence data and 95 million to 130 million unique TCR beta sequences obtained from around 170 million T cells. The study aimed to test whether signatures of past pathogen exposure could be identified by cataloging public T cell receptors. An earlier analysis of approximately 500 of the donors applied high-throughput TCR beta sequencing to assess whether each TCR beta V gene segment acted as functional or pseudogenic. An early release that covered several hundred HLA-typed donors contained approximately 290 gigabases of sequencing data and tens of millions of unique TCR sequences. Donor age, sex, ethnicity and CMV serostatus were compiled alongside the repertoire data. Rather than using new phenotypic data, the later analysis identified candidate immune exposures from TCR beta sequences and from how often those sequences occurred across donors. Typing coverage varied by locus: about 620-630 donors for A, B, C, DRB1 and DQB1; roughly 510 for DQA1; more than 600 for DPA1; 450 to 480 for DPB1. Along with the roughly 610-subject first cohort, a separate validation cohort of over 90 different subjects was used. Five DR-DQ haplotypes were treated as single units for association and clustering because of strong linkage in the cohort. To predict cytomegalovirus infection status, the study combined high-throughput TCR immunosequencing, statistical association of individual TCRs with disease status, and machine learning. Every discovery cohort repertoire had been produced on one sequencing platform. Class I and class II HLA loci were covered by the typing at four-digit resolution. Of the 350 to 450 genotyped donors, over 70% fell in the genetic ancestry cluster associated with self-reported Caucasian donors. A later analysis re-analyzed previously published TCR beta repertoires from approximately 670 donors and added high-resolution HLA genotyping to study TCR occurrence patterns. A later genetic analysis took genome-wide SNP genotypes for about three fifths of the roughly 670 donors and used that subset as a discovery cohort. Across around 400 genotyped donors of the cohort, an average of roughly 250,000 unique TCR beta nucleotide sequences per donor were sequenced, and about a sixth of those sequences were non-productive. The study profiled the T cell repertoires of under 700 subjects by immunosequencing and related them to cytomegalovirus serostatus. Results the study describes overall, beyond this receptor: The classifier was reported to diagnose cytomegalovirus status with high specificity and sensitivity in both the original and validation cohorts. In an earlier analysis of approximately 590 of the donors, most TCR beta V segments appeared in productive rearrangements about 87% or about 30% of the time, broadly matching IMGT annotations. Roughly uniform sequencing depth across donors was assumed in presence/absence analyses, although this assumption may not hold. Because HLA typing was unavailable for some donors at each locus, only the typed subset was used in association tests. A further reported finding was that TCR beta sequences accurately predicted the HLA-A and HLA-B alleles for most subjects in the first cohort. According to a later analysis, TCR association rates differed among HLA loci, with DRB1 alleles showing the most associated TCRs and HLA-C alleles showing the fewest. V-gene and J-gene trimming of TCR beta chains was associated with a missense DCLRE1C variant in a later genetic analysis, and the association was replicated in an independent cohort. Correlated functional status among segregating V segments might be attributable to linkage disequilibrium, but an unknown experimental factor could not be ruled out. Most TCR sequences were seen in very few donors, while some public TCRs were found in many individuals. In vitro tests confirmed that a few of the cytomegalovirus-associated TCR beta chains recognize cytomegalovirus antigens. According to the authors, the approach could potentially be generalized to other disease states and immunological phenotypes. A later analysis reported that several top co-occurrence clusters appeared linked to parvovirus B19, influenza, CMV and Epstein-Barr virus. In a later analysis, most CMV-associated TCR beta chains were found to appear HLA-restricted, with HLA associations seemingly driven largely by CMV exposure. Compared with equally common non-associated chains, HLA-associated TCR beta chains in a later analysis were more clonally expanded and had lower generation probabilities. Compared with the roughly 670-donor mean, donors in an Asian-associated ancestry cluster had fewer N-insertions in productive TCRs, according to a later genetic analysis. Strong co-occurrence of HLA alleles, especially DR and DQ, made assigning TCR associations to individual alleles difficult. A cluster of highly shared sequence variants was judged likely to represent a technical artifact of the sequencing pipeline. This cohort had only TCR beta chains sequenced, and the lack of alpha or paired-chain data limited which features could be detected. A later analysis associated 15,000 or so TCR beta sequences with specific HLA alleles at a false discovery rate of 0.05. In the study, roughly 160 TCR beta chains were listed as associated with cytomegalovirus. The earlier analysis of a few hundred of the donors excluded approximately 17 rarely observed V segments, including chromosome 9 orphons, because counts were too low. For the cohort, immune exposure information was limited to CMV serostatus. The 87-base-pair reads could not distinguish some IMGT-functional V segments, including TRBV6-2 and TRBV6-3, so those segments were excluded.

The cohort comprised fewer than 700 healthy bone marrow donors. At the time of sampling, every cohort member was nominally healthy, though immune exposures that went unrecorded were likely present. The donor was CMV seropositive and was included in the group of some 290 seropositive cohort members. A peripheral blood sample was provided by each donor, and peripheral blood mononuclear cells were used for TCR beta sequencing. The Qiagen DNeasy Blood Extraction Kit was used to extract genomic DNA from the blood cell samples. The library was built by means of the immunoSEQ multiplex PCR assay. The multiplex PCR relied on a mix of 60 forward primers for TCR Vbeta segments and 13 reverse primers for TCR Jbeta segments. Amplification of the CDR3 region of rearranged TCR beta genes was performed with a multiplex PCR assay on genomic DNA. The Illumina HiSeq System was used to sequence the amplified TCR beta libraries as 87-base-pair reads. In the original analysis: In a later analysis, some 80 million unique TCR beta chains were counted across the roughly 700 repertoires, and roughly 10 million of these chains were shared by at least two donors. Raw reads were error-corrected and collapsed into unique sequences by a nearest-neighbor algorithm in which closely related sequences were merged to remove PCR and sequencing errors. Alignment of CDR3 sequences to IMGT reference sequences was used to assign V, D and J gene segments. For a sequence to be retained, a match of at least six nucleotides to both a V gene segment and a J gene segment was required. A rearrangement counted as productive if the CDR3 had no stop codons and remained in frame with V and J, and every other rearrangement counted as non-productive. CDR3 was defined by IMGT convention, running from the second conserved V-encoded cysteine to the conserved J-encoded phenylalanine. Sequences without an unambiguous match to a single V gene segment were excluded from the earlier analysis of approximately 560 of the donors. In an earlier analysis of several hundred of the donors, a V segment was called functional when productive rearrangements were above 56.7%, and segregating when the standard deviation between donors exceeded 5%. A statistical classification framework was built for diagnosing cytomegalovirus status from the catalog of TCR beta chain sequences. V and J gene assignment, in a later analysis, came from comparing TCR nucleotide sequences with IMGT/GENE-DB human TR gene sequences. In a later analysis, CDR3 sequences and most-parsimonious VDJ recombination scenarios were assigned using the TCRdist pipeline. In a later analysis, each TCR beta chain was defined by its CDR3 amino acid sequence together with its V-gene family, and reads without a unique V-gene family were excluded. To address suspected cross-contamination and a sequencing artifact, a later analysis removed a few hundred highly shared, low-generation-probability nucleotide sequences. For each public chain, a later analysis derived a clonal expansion index from normalized ranks of inferred template counts within each repertoire. A later analysis computed generation probabilities with a VDJ recombination model fitted to out-of-frame rearrangements, and checked the results against IGoR. In a later analysis, hypergeometric tests were used to score TCR-TCR, TCR-HLA and TCR-CMV co-occurrence, with a repertoire-size bias correction applied to TCR pairs. To estimate false discovery rates, a later analysis permuted the HLA or CMV assignments 20 times. A later analysis grouped co-occurring TCRs with DBSCAN, adding TCRdist sequence similarity when clustering within HLA-allele-positive subsets. Co-occurrence clustering excluded repertoires with fewer than 30,000 or more than 120,000 public chains, plus five with anomalous nucleotide sharing. This immuneACCESS table, as held by TCRdb, lists in-frame sequences with V and J called but not all clones. Of the missing ones, under half trace to an unresolved V gene in checked studies; the others have no known cause. The V and J calls and clone size are taken from that table; D and trimming were inferred from the DNA. The table for this sample lists 75,000 to 85,000 clones. Around 4% of the sample comes from the top ten.

Looking up the germline V gene yields CDR1 MGHDK and CDR2 SYGVNS. The cysteine opens and the phenylalanine closes a CDR3 of 15 amino acids. The kept DNA is CDR3 alone, 45 bases in frame from the first base. The germline ends are 16 bases apart after V is trimmed by 0 bases and J by 8 bases. About this clone: The antigen this receptor binds is unknown.

The chain is made from TRBV25-1 and TRBJ1-1; 6 matching bases give a weak D call of TRBD1. This clonotype originated in a man in his late teens or twenties in good health and CMV-seropositive. Material: PBMCs. This receptor carries the CDR3 CASSEYSGGAPEAFF. Here is the DNA: TGTGCCAGCAGTGAATATTCGGGGGGCGCTCCGGAAGCTTTCTTT. With all but the CDR3 taken from the reference TRBV25-1 and TRBJ1-1 genes, the full variable domain is: EADIYQTPRYLVIGTGKKITLECSQTMGHDKMYWYQQDPGMELHLIHYSYGVNSTEKGDLSSESTVSRIRTEHFPLTLESARPSHTSQYLCASSEYSGGAPEAFFGQGTRLTVV.